Following are 14 T cell receptor beta chains from one sample sequenced in a study of shared clonotypes between healthy human individuals. Produced via immunoSEQ multiplex PCR; TCRdb's table is partial and in-frame only. The sample consists of about 530,000 clones, 75% to 80% of them appearing once. Specimen: PBMCs. The receptors stem from a woman between 40 and 50 years old in good health. Some clones in this sample may be carry-over from other donors' samples.

The chain couples TRBV7-7 to TRBJ2-1; TRBD2 agrees at 13 bases. CDR3 length: 14 residues. V gave up 5 bases and J gave up 10 bases; unmatched junction bases: 5. Germline CDR1 is SSHAT and CDR2 is FNYEAQ (reference sequence). The CDR3 sequence is CASSLRLAGGEQFF. The CDR3 bases are TGTGCCAGCAGCCTTCGACTAGCGGGAGGAGAGCAGTTCTTC.

Concerning this clone: A read error likely explains this, since a far larger clone differs by one base. Other DNA variants within this sample encode the same CDR3. The genes are TRBV5-1 and TRBJ2-7; TRBD2 aligns across 10 bases. This CDR3 has 14 amino acids. The germline gives CDR1 SGHRS, CDR2 YFSETQ. CDR3 DNA sequence: TGTGCCAGCAGCTTGGAACCAGCGGGAGGGGGGCAGTACTTC. Protein: CASSLEPAGGGQYF.

The chain is built from TRBV7-2 and TRBJ2-3, with a possible D match to TRBD2 (7 bases). This CDR3 spans 15 amino acids. Germline V lookup: CDR1 SGHTA, CDR2 FQGNSA. V lost 2 bases to trimming and J lost 5 bases, with 14 bases between them. The chain's CDR3 is CASSLSRGAEDTQYF. CDR3 DNA sequence: TGTGCCAGCAGCTTAAGCCGGGGGGCGGAAGATACGCAGTATTTT.

The J gene is TRBJ2-5, the V gene TRBV15, with unresolved D. This CDR3 spans 13 amino acids. Per germline, CDR1 LNHNV and CDR2 YYDKDF (reference sequence). Trimming removed 5 bases at V and 6 bases at J, with 13 bases between. CDR3 in amino acids: CATSARLAQTQYF. The CDR3 DNA is TGTGCCACCAGCGCTAGATTAGCTCAGACCCAGTACTTC.

The J gene is TRBJ2-7, the V gene TRBV5-1; TRBD1 matches 7 bases. The CDR3 loop spans 18 amino acids. The J segment lost 3 bases and the V segment lost 0 bases, leaving 15 bases of the junction unmatched. CDR1 is SGHRS and CDR2 is YFSETQ in the germline V gene. The chain's CDR3 is CASSLAPGTAFNFYEQYF. In nucleotides, the CDR3 is TGCGCCAGCAGCTTGGCGCCCGGGACAGCTTTCAATTTCTACGAGCAGTACTTC.

This clone was observed a few times. The chain is built from TRBV2 and TRBJ1-2, with unresolved D. The CDR3 consists of 14 residues. V lost 4 bases and J lost 1, with 10 bases in between. Germline V CDR1 and CDR2: SNHLY, FYNNEI. CDR3 residues: CASSASRDNYGYTF. The DNA of the CDR3 is TGTGCCAGCAGTGCGAGCAGAGATAACTATGGCTACACCTTC.

The chain combines TRBV9 with TRBJ2-1, with D possibly matching TRBD2 (6 bases). Germline CDR1 SGDLS, CDR2 YYNGEE. The V gene lost 3 bases and the J gene lost 6 bases, with 13 bases spanning the gap. The CDR3 totals 14 residues. CDR3 in amino acids: CASSGTITTNEQFF. The CDR3 coding sequence is TGTGCCAGCAGCGGGACTATAACGACCAATGAGCAGTTCTTC.

The chain links TRBV7-9 to TRBJ2-1, with D possibly being TRBD1 (6 bases). Trimming pared 3 bases from V and 9 bases from J, leaving 30 bases between. The CDR3 is made up of 19 amino acids. The germline V gene has CDR1 SEHNR and CDR2 FQNEAQ (reference sequence). This CDR3 is CASSFRGTLADKGPSEQFF. CDR3 nucleotides: TGTGCCAGCAGCTTCAGGGGTACCCTTGCGGACAAGGGGCCTAGTGAGCAGTTCTTC.

CDR3 nucleotide sequence: TGTGCCAGCAGCTTAGTAGGCCTCAGGGGAGATACGCAGTATTTT. It translates to CASSLVGLRGDTQYF. J is TRBJ2-3 and V is TRBV7-2; tentative D call: TRBD1 (6 bases). Germline assignment: CDR1 SGHTA and CDR2 FQGNSA. Trimming pared 1 base from V and 5 bases from J, leaving 13 bases between. The CDR3 covers 15 residues.

The gene calls are TRBV7-9 and TRBJ2-1; possibly TRBD1 for D (5 bases). Germline CDR1 SEHNR, CDR2 FQNEAQ (reference sequence). The CDR3 sequence is 13 residues long. Deletions cut 5 bases from V and 9 bases from J, with 14 bases between. CDR3: CASSTQAQGEQFF. DNA for the CDR3: TGTGCCAGCAGCACGCAGGCGCAGGGTGAGCAGTTCTTC.

There are many counts of this clone. The V call is TRBV18, the J call TRBJ2-7; 7 positions agree with TRBD1. Trimming cost V 3 bases and J 8 bases; bases outside gene matches: 7. Germline lookup yields CDR1 KGHSH and CDR2 LQKENI. The CDR3 is 13 amino acids. CDR3 DNA sequence: TGTGCCAGCTCACCTTTTCAGGGGGAGAAGCAGTACTTC. It codes for CASSPFQGEKQYF.

J is TRBJ2-1 and V is TRBV20-1, with D possibly TRBD2 on 6 matching bases. The CDR3 consists of 11 residues. CDR1 and CDR2 (germline): DFQATT, SNEGSKA (reference sequence). The germline V and J ends were trimmed by 3 bases and 10 bases, with 10 bases remaining between them. CDR3 protein: CSASATSEQFF. The DNA for the CDR3 is TGCAGTGCTAGCGCCACTAGCGAGCAGTTCTTC.

The chain uses TRBV30 and TRBJ2-7; 9 bases fit TRBD1. CDR1 and CDR2 (germline): GTSNPN, SVGIG (reference sequence). CDR3 length: 14 residues. The V segment lost 2 bases and the J segment 2 bases; nucleotides outside the gene matches: 4. CDR3 in DNA: TGTGCCTGGAGTCCGGACAGGGGTGCCTACGAGCAGTACTTC. Amino acids: CAWSPDRGAYEQYF.

This chain joins TRBV10-3 and TRBJ2-5; no clear D. Germline CDR1 ENHRY, CDR2 SYGVKD. V was trimmed by 8 bases and J by 1 base, leaving 5 bases between them. The CDR3 runs 11 residues. CDR3 protein: CAIQSQETQYF. As DNA, the CDR3 is TGTGCCATCCAGTCCCAAGAGACCCAGTACTTC.